The clone carrying this T cell receptor (beta chain) is a singleton in its sample. Its antigen remains unknown. These data come from a study of cytomegalovirus exposure and HLA in healthy donors. Study in general: A preliminary data release comprised tens of millions of unique TCRs obtained from HLA-typed donors.

There are 12 residues in the CDR3. The V end lost 11 bases, the J end lost 4 bases, and 11 bases lay between the germline ends. The V gene's germline CDR1 is MNHEY and CDR2 SVGAGI. PCR involved 60 Vbeta and 13 Jbeta primers. Profiled with immunoSEQ multiplex PCR; TCRdb holds only in-frame clones, not every one. The data show about 95,000 clones, approximately 72% seen once. Overall study findings and caveats: In an earlier analysis, in some 540 donors, most V segments appeared productive either ~87% or ~30% of the time. In a later analysis, TCR beta V- and J-gene trimming showed a link to a missense DCLRE1C variant. What TCR beta sequences reportedly achieved was accurate prediction of HLA-A and HLA-B alleles in most subjects.

This TCR came from a woman aged 40 to 50 in good health and CMV-seropositive. The rearrangement uses TRBV6-5 and TRBJ2-2, with D maybe TRBD1 (5 bases). Input material: PBMCs. The CDR3 DNA sequence: TGTGCCGGGGCGGACCGCACCGGGGAGCTGTTTTTT. Translating it yields CAGADRTGELFF.